This T cell receptor (beta chain) came from a study of blood T cell repertoires in COVID-19. Turning to the study itself: Spain, Italy and the United States supplied samples that represented acute and convalescent COVID-19. T cells, B-cell-depleted T cells, or PBMCs supplied cDNA or gDNA.

V was pared by 4 bases and J by 11 bases, with 18 bases between. This CDR3 comprises 14 residues. Germline V gives CDR1 MNHEY, CDR2 SVGEGT. Original processing notes: Scientists estimated how many nucleated cells there were by amplifying reference gene primers. The assay was immunoSEQ multiplex PCR, and TCRdb's table has in-frame clones only and misses some. V and J calls and clone size follow that table, whereas D and trimming were derived from the DNA. The sample includes roughly 150,000 clones, around 90% seen only once; the top ten take over 4.5%. Sequences were obtained from peripheral blood. V is TRBV6-2 or TRBV6-3 and J is TRBJ2-1, with a weak D call TRBD2 (8 bases). The TCR comes from a human donor in a cohort sampled during active COVID-19. As DNA, the CDR3 is TGTGCCAGCAGTTTGGGACTAGGGGGCGGGAAGCAGTTCTTC. Its protein product is CASSLGLGGGKQFF.